A selection of T cell receptor beta chains follows, all from one sample in a study of Graves' ophthalmopathy and Graves' hyperthyroidism. In TCRdb, the multiplex PCR reads were re-called with MiXCR into one record per CDR3 protein. The table has about 170,000 distinct CDR3 sequences, approximately 38% seen once. The sequencing sample was made of peripheral blood. These receptors were obtained from a woman aged 40 to 50 with Graves' ophthalmopathy. CDR3s include the opening cysteine and the closing phenylalanine or tryptophan. Each record gives: CDR3 DNA, CDR3 protein, V gene, D gene, J gene, clone size. D genes are given only for firm matches. Size values are once, few and many counts, or a class for expanded clones, and some rows have none.

TGTGCCAGCAGCTCCCGGACAGGGGAATTTGGTGGCTACACCTTC CASSSRTGEFGGYTF TRBV7-8 TRBD1 TRBJ1-2 many
TGTGCCAGCAGTTTCGAACGCAATCAGCCCCAGCATTTT CASSFERNQPQHF TRBV12-3/TRBV12-4 . TRBJ1-5 many
TGTGCCAGCAGCCAAACACCGAACACTGAAGCTTTCTTT CASSQTPNTEAFF TRBV3-1 . TRBJ1-1 many
TGTGCCAGCAGCCACGGACTAGAAATGTCCAAAAACATTCAGTACTTC CASSHGLEMSKNIQYF TRBV2 TRBD2 TRBJ2-4 many
TGTGCCAGCAGTTACCAAGGGGGCTTGGGCACTGAAGCTTTCTTT CASSYQGGLGTEAFF TRBV6-5 TRBD1 TRBJ1-1 many
TGTGCCAGCAGTTACGGCGGGAGGAAACCCGGGGAGCTGTTTTTT CASSYGGRKPGELFF TRBV6-2/TRBV6-3 TRBD2 TRBJ2-2 few
TGTGCCAGCAAAGGGGGACTGACCTACGAGCAGTACTTC CASKGGLTYEQYF TRBV11-1 . TRBJ2-7 .
TGTGCCAGCAGCGCCTCGGGGTACGGAAACACCATATATTTT CASSASGYGNTIYF TRBV12-3/TRBV12-4 . TRBJ1-3 .
TGTGCCAGCAGACCAGGACCTAAGCAGTCACCCCTCCACTTT CASRPGPKQSPLHF TRBV6-1 . TRBJ1-6 .
TGTGCCAGCACTTCCCTGGGGGGTAATTCACCCCTCCACTTT CASTSLGGNSPLHF TRBV7-8 . TRBJ1-6 .
TGTGCCAGCACTCTACAGGGGGTCATTAGCTATGGCTACACCTTC CASTLQGVISYGYTF TRBV2 TRBD1 TRBJ1-2 many
TGCGCCAGCAGCCCGACTATAAGCTCCTACGAGCAGTACTTC CASSPTISSYEQYF TRBV4-3 . TRBJ2-7 many
TGTGCCACTCAGGGTAGCACTGAAGCTTTCTTT CATQGSTEAFF TRBV10-3 . TRBJ1-1 .
TGCGCCAGCAGTGAGACGAGGACAGGGTATACCGGGGAGCTGTTTTTT CASSETRTGYTGELFF TRBV10-1 TRBD1 TRBJ2-2 many
TGTGCCAGCGGGGGACAGGGAGGAGAGACCCAGTACTTC CASGGQGGETQYF TRBV12-3/TRBV12-4 TRBD1 TRBJ2-5 .
TGTGCCAGCAGTTCTGCCCTCCGAGACAGGGGGCCGTCCTACGAGCAGTACTTC CASSSALRDRGPSYEQYF TRBV28 TRBD1 TRBJ2-7 .
TGTGCCAGCAGTCCCCGCGGCGGGAGGGACTACGAGCAGTACTTC CASSPRGGRDYEQYF TRBV28 TRBD2 TRBJ2-7 .
TGCAGTGCTAGAGTGGAGGGGCACTATGGCTACACCTTC CSARVEGHYGYTF TRBV20-1 . TRBJ1-2 many
TGTGCCAGCCTTGGCCACAGGGGAAATCAGCCCCAGCATTTT CASLGHRGNQPQHF TRBV28 TRBD1 TRBJ1-5 many
TGTGCCAGCAGTCGTCAGGGGGCCTACTACGAGCAGTACTTC CASSRQGAYYEQYF TRBV28 TRBD1 TRBJ2-7 many
TGTGCCAGCAGTGACCGACAGCCCAATCAGCCCCAGCATTTT CASSDRQPNQPQHF TRBV6-1 . TRBJ1-5 many
TGTGCCAGCAGTTCCTTCGGAAGGAGGCCCCAGCATTTT CASSSFGRRPQHF TRBV6-5 . TRBJ1-5 .
TGTGCCAGCAGTCCCACCCATCAGACAGGGTCTTATGGCTACACCTTC CASSPTHQTGSYGYTF TRBV6-1 TRBD1 TRBJ1-2 .
TGTGCCAGCAGGCCTTGGGGGACAGGAGACTCTGGAAACACCATATATTTT CASRPWGTGDSGNTIYF TRBV12-3/TRBV12-4 TRBD1 TRBJ1-3 .
TGTGCCAGCAGCTCTTTCGGGGGGGCAGGGGAGACCCAGTACTTC CASSSFGGAGETQYF TRBV7-2 TRBD2 TRBJ2-5 .
TGCAGCGTTGGAGCGGGAGCCGGGGAGCTGTTTTTT CSVGAGAGELFF TRBV29-1 TRBD2 TRBJ2-2 .
TGTGCCAGCAGCTTAGGGGCACAGCAACTCTACGAGCAGTACTTC CASSLGAQQLYEQYF TRBV7-2 . TRBJ2-7 .
TGCGCCAGCAGCCGAGGGGGGGATTCCAGCTATGGCTACACCTTC CASSRGGDSSYGYTF TRBV5-1 . TRBJ1-2 many
TGTGCCAGCAGTACCCGGGACAGGGGATCGGAAGAGACCCAGTACTTC CASSTRDRGSEETQYF TRBV6-2/TRBV6-3 TRBD1 TRBJ2-5 .
TGTGCCAGCAGTTTACCCGGGGCCGGGGGAGAGCGTGGCTACACCTTC CASSLPGAGGERGYTF TRBV28 . TRBJ1-2 .
TGCGCCAGCAGCCCGACTAGCGGGAGAGGAGCCCAGTACTTC CASSPTSGRGAQYF TRBV5-1 TRBD2 TRBJ2-5 many
TGCAGCGTATTGACAGGGGATTTGGGTCAGCCCCAGCATTTT CSVLTGDLGQPQHF TRBV29-1 TRBD1 TRBJ1-5 many
TGTGCCAGCACCAGACAGGGTACGGAAGAGACCCAGTACTTC CASTRQGTEETQYF TRBV12-3/TRBV12-4 TRBD1 TRBJ2-5 .
TGTGCCAGCAGTGAAGGGTTCCGGGTCGGGGACTCTGGAAACACCATATATTTT CASSEGFRVGDSGNTIYF TRBV6-1 . TRBJ1-3 once
TGTGCCAGCAGCAACCAAGGGATTACGAACTATGGCTACACCTTC CASSNQGITNYGYTF TRBV28 . TRBJ1-2 many
TGTGCCTGGAGTCCAGGCCTGAAGCAGCCCCAGCATTTT CAWSPGLKQPQHF TRBV30 . TRBJ1-5 many
TGTGCCAGCATGGCCGGGACCGCAAACACCGGGGAGCTGTTTTTT CASMAGTANTGELFF TRBV6-1 . TRBJ2-2 .
TGTGCCAGCAGTGAAGTACAGGGGTTTGAAGCTTTCTTT CASSEVQGFEAFF TRBV6-1 TRBD1 TRBJ1-1 .
TGTGCCAGCAGTTTTGGGCAGGGTGGGCAGTACTTC CASSFGQGGQYF TRBV28 . TRBJ2-7 many
TGTGCCAGTATCCCTAGCGGGGCCCGCAATGAGCAGTTCTTC CASIPSGARNEQFF TRBV19 TRBD2 TRBJ2-1 many
TGTGCCAGCAGTTACTCAGGGTCCTACGAGCAGTACTTC CASSYSGSYEQYF TRBV6-5 . TRBJ2-7 many